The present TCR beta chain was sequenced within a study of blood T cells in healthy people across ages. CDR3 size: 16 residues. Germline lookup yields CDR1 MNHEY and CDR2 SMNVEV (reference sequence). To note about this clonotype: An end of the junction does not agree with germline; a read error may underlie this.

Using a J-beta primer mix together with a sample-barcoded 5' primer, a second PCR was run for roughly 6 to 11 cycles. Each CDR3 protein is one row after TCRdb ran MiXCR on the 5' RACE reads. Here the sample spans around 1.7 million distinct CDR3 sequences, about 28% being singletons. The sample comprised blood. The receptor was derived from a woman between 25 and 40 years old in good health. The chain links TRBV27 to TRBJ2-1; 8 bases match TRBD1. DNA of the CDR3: TGTGCCAGCAGTCCTCGGACAGGGAGCTCCTACAATGAGCGGTTCTTC. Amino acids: CASSPRTGSSYNERFF.